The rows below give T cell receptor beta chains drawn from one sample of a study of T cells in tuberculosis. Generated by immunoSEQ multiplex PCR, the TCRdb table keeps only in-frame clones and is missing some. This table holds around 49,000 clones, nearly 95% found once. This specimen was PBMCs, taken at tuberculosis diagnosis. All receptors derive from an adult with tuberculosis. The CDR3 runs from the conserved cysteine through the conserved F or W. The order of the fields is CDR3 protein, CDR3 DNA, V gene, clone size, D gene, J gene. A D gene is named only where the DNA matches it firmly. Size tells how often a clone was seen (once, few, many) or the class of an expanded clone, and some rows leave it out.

CDR3aa: CASSIRTGSEQYF; CDR3nt: TGTGCCAGTAGTATCAGGACAGGTAGCGAGCAGTACTTC; v_gene: TRBV19; abundance: .; d_gene: TRBD1; j_gene: TRBJ2-7
CDR3aa: CASGQGSSYEQYF; CDR3nt: TGTGCCAGCGGACAGGGATCCTCCTACGAGCAGTACTTC; v_gene: TRBV27; abundance: .; d_gene: TRBD1; j_gene: TRBJ2-7
CDR3aa: CASSSGTNTGELFF; CDR3nt: TGTGCCAGCAGTTCCGGGACAAACACCGGGGAGCTGTTTTTT; v_gene: TRBV28; abundance: .; d_gene: .; j_gene: TRBJ2-2
CDR3aa: CASSVGFGGLYGYTF; CDR3nt: TGTGCCAGCAGCGTAGGGTTCGGAGGGCTCTATGGCTACACCTTC; v_gene: TRBV9; abundance: .; d_gene: .; j_gene: TRBJ1-2
CDR3aa: CASSEVRADYGYTF; CDR3nt: TGTGCCAGCAGTGAGGTCAGGGCGGACTATGGCTACACCTTC; v_gene: TRBV2; abundance: .; d_gene: .; j_gene: TRBJ1-2
CDR3aa: CASSLNSALAGAETQYF; CDR3nt: TGTGCCAGCAGCTTAAATTCTGCGCTAGCGGGAGCAGAGACCCAGTACTTC; v_gene: TRBV7-8; abundance: .; d_gene: TRBD2; j_gene: TRBJ2-5
CDR3aa: CASSLGTGTGYTGELFF; CDR3nt: TGTGCCAGCAGTTTAGGGACCGGGACAGGGTACACCGGGGAGCTGTTTTTT; v_gene: TRBV28; abundance: .; d_gene: TRBD1; j_gene: TRBJ2-2
CDR3aa: CASSALTAITDTQYF; CDR3nt: TGTGCCAGCAGCGCCCTGACAGCGATCACAGATACGCAGTATTTT; v_gene: TRBV9; abundance: .; d_gene: .; j_gene: TRBJ2-3
CDR3aa: CASSQGGPFTTNTEAFF; CDR3nt: TGTGCCAGCAGCCAGGGAGGGCCCTTCACGACAAACACTGAAGCTTTCTTT; v_gene: TRBV5-4; abundance: .; d_gene: .; j_gene: TRBJ1-1
CDR3aa: CATSSLLAGGTDTQYF; CDR3nt: TGTGCCACCAGCAGCTTGCTAGCGGGAGGCACAGATACGCAGTATTTT; v_gene: TRBV15; abundance: .; d_gene: TRBD2; j_gene: TRBJ2-3
CDR3aa: CASSQGGSTEAFF; CDR3nt: TGTGCCAGCAGCCAAGGTGGCAGCACTGAAGCTTTCTTT; v_gene: TRBV14; abundance: .; d_gene: .; j_gene: TRBJ1-1
CDR3aa: CASSSTAGTDTQYF; CDR3nt: TGTGCCAGCAGCTCGACAGCCGGCACAGATACGCAGTATTTT; v_gene: TRBV5-6; abundance: .; d_gene: .; j_gene: TRBJ2-3
CDR3aa: CASSETGIGANVLTF; CDR3nt: TGTGCCAGCAGCGAGACAGGAATTGGGGCCAACGTCCTGACTTTC; v_gene: TRBV9; abundance: .; d_gene: .; j_gene: TRBJ2-6
CDR3aa: CASKTGRDRRGNEQFF; CDR3nt: TGTGCCAGCAAGACCGGCCGGGACAGGAGAGGCAATGAGCAGTTCTTC; v_gene: TRBV27; abundance: .; d_gene: TRBD1; j_gene: TRBJ2-1
CDR3aa: CAWSVSLAGGPSSYEQYF; CDR3nt: TGTGCCTGGAGTGTCAGCCTAGCGGGAGGGCCGAGCTCCTACGAGCAGTACTTC; v_gene: TRBV30; abundance: .; d_gene: TRBD2; j_gene: TRBJ2-7
CDR3aa: CASSEYESLETQYF; CDR3nt: TGTGCCAGCAGTGAATATGAGAGTTTGGAGACCCAGTACTTC; v_gene: TRBV25-1; abundance: .; d_gene: .; j_gene: TRBJ2-5
CDR3aa: CASSPRDRADTGELFF; CDR3nt: TGTGCCAGCAGCCCCCGGGACAGGGCAGACACCGGGGAGCTGTTTTTT; v_gene: TRBV5-4; abundance: .; d_gene: TRBD1; j_gene: TRBJ2-2
CDR3aa: CASSQGPAHSGTGFDEQYF; CDR3nt: TGCGCCAGCAGCCAAGGCCCCGCCCATTCCGGGACAGGGTTCGACGAGCAGTACTTC; v_gene: TRBV4-3; abundance: .; d_gene: TRBD1; j_gene: TRBJ2-7
CDR3aa: CASSLGSGINEKLFF; CDR3nt: TGCGCCAGCAGCTTGGGTTCAGGGATTAATGAAAAACTGTTTTTT; v_gene: TRBV5-1; abundance: .; d_gene: .; j_gene: TRBJ1-4
CDR3aa: CASTTALTGGAYGYTF; CDR3nt: TGTGCCAGCACCACTGCCCTCACAGGGGGCGCCTATGGCTACACTTTC; v_gene: TRBV27; abundance: .; d_gene: TRBD1; j_gene: TRBJ1-2
CDR3aa: CATSSRGETQYF; CDR3nt: TGTGCCACCAGCAGCAGGGGGGAGACCCAGTACTTC; v_gene: TRBV15; abundance: .; d_gene: TRBD1; j_gene: TRBJ2-5
CDR3aa: CASSYPQGEAFF; CDR3nt: TGTGCCAGCAGTTACCCACAGGGGGAAGCTTTCTTT; v_gene: TRBV6-6; abundance: .; d_gene: TRBD1; j_gene: TRBJ1-1
CDR3aa: CASSLSGNTYNEQFF; CDR3nt: TGCGCCAGCAGCCTTAGCGGGAACACCTACAATGAGCAGTTCTTC; v_gene: TRBV5-1; abundance: .; d_gene: TRBD2; j_gene: TRBJ2-1
CDR3aa: CASSTAPDTQYF; CDR3nt: TGTGCCAGCAGCACTGCTCCAGATACGCAGTATTTT; v_gene: TRBV7-8; abundance: .; d_gene: .; j_gene: TRBJ2-3
CDR3aa: CASRSPGQQNTEAFF; CDR3nt: TGCGCCAGCCGGTCCCCGGGACAACAGAACACTGAAGCTTTCTTT; v_gene: TRBV4-1; abundance: once; d_gene: .; j_gene: TRBJ1-1
CDR3aa: CASSVGGSLDEQFF; CDR3nt: TGTGCCAGCAGTGTAGGGGGCAGTTTGGATGAGCAGTTCTTC; v_gene: TRBV6-1; abundance: .; d_gene: TRBD1; j_gene: TRBJ2-1
CDR3aa: CASSSLGSSHEQYF; CDR3nt: TGTGCCAGCAGTTCCCTAGGAAGCAGTCACGAGCAGTACTTC; v_gene: TRBV27; abundance: .; d_gene: .; j_gene: TRBJ2-7
CDR3aa: CASSLAGQRSPLHF; CDR3nt: TGTGCCAGCAGCTTAGCGGGACAGCGATCACCCCTCCACTTT; v_gene: TRBV7-9; abundance: .; d_gene: TRBD1; j_gene: TRBJ1-6
CDR3aa: CASSLGGQGDQPQHF; CDR3nt: TGTGCCAGCAGCTTAGGGGGACAGGGGGATCAGCCCCAGCATTTT; v_gene: TRBV7-6; abundance: once; d_gene: TRBD1; j_gene: TRBJ1-5
CDR3aa: CASSQQQGYNSPLHF; CDR3nt: TGCGCCAGCAGCCAGCAACAGGGATATAATTCACCCCTCCACTTT; v_gene: TRBV4-1; abundance: .; d_gene: .; j_gene: TRBJ1-6
CDR3aa: CATSSATSGGDTQYF; CDR3nt: TGTGCCACCAGCAGTGCGACTAGCGGGGGAGATACGCAGTATTTT; v_gene: TRBV15; abundance: .; d_gene: TRBD2; j_gene: TRBJ2-3
CDR3aa: CASSSTGTGDGYTF; CDR3nt: TGTGCCAGCAGTTCTACCGGGACAGGGGACGGCTACACCTTC; v_gene: TRBV27; abundance: .; d_gene: TRBD1; j_gene: TRBJ1-2